This is a list of T cell receptor beta chains from one sample in a study of OX40 agonist ivuxolimab in advanced cancers. Clones were sequenced by immunoSEQ multiplex PCR, and TCRdb holds only the in-frame ones, with some missing. The repertoire holds under 80,000 clones, with 75% to 90% as singletons. The sample consisted of CD4+ or CD8+ T cells sorted from blood, taken in a trial of the OX40 agonist ivuxolimab. All receptors derive from an adult with an advanced solid tumor such as melanoma, head and neck, liver or kidney cancer. Each CDR3 is given with its conserved first and last residue. The D gene is left open where the match is weak. Clone size appears in some rows only: once, few, many, or a class for an expanded clone.

NA	NA	TRBJ2-7	TRBV11-2	15	TGTGCCAGCAGCTGGGGAGAGGGCCGCCTAGGCGAGCAGTACTTC	CASSWGEGRLGEQYF
NA	few	TRBJ1-2	TRBV7-2	14	TGTGCCAGCAGCTACCGACGGTTTAACTATGGCTACACCTTC	CASSYRRFNYGYTF
TRBD2	NA	TRBJ2-5	TRBV27	14	TGTGCCAGCAGTTTATCGCGGGGGGAGGAGACCCAGTACTTC	CASSLSRGEETQYF
TRBD1	NA	TRBJ1-4	TRBV30	13	TGTGCCTGGACCCAGGGGGCATACGAAAAACTGTTTTTT	CAWTQGAYEKLFF
NA	NA	TRBJ2-3	TRBV4-2	15	TGTGCCAGCAGCCAAGATGACAGACTAACAGATACGCAGTATTTT	CASSQDDRLTDTQYF
NA	NA	TRBJ1-1	TRBV9	18	TGTGCCAGCAGCCCCCAATCGGACAGCAACCCGATAGGCACTGAAGCTTTCTTT	CASSPQSDSNPIGTEAFF
NA	NA	TRBJ1-5	TRBV28	12	TGTGCCAGTTGGACCCTCAATCAGCCCCAGCATTTT	CASWTLNQPQHF
NA	NA	TRBJ1-4	TRBV7-6	15	TGTGCCAGCAGCTTCATCCCGGGGGGTAATGAAAAACTGTTTTTT	CASSFIPGGNEKLFF
TRBD1	NA	TRBJ1-2	TRBV27	18	TGTGCCAGCGGACGCCAGGGGACAGGGGGAGGGGGCCACTATGGCTACACCTTC	CASGRQGTGGGGHYGYTF
NA	NA	TRBJ1-1	TRBV4-1	14	TGCGCCAGCAGCCCCATGGGACAGAACACTGAAGCTTTCTTT	CASSPMGQNTEAFF
NA	NA	TRBJ2-1	TRBV7-2	11	TGTGCCAGCAGCTTAGGCGGGGAGCAGTTCTTC	CASSLGGEQFF
NA	NA	TRBJ2-2	TRBV6-4	14	TGTGCCAGCAGCCCAGACAGCAACACCGGGGAGCTGTTTTTT	CASSPDSNTGELFF